Following are 17 T cell receptor beta chains from one sample sequenced in a study of blood T cell repertoires in COVID-19. Produced via immunoSEQ multiplex PCR; TCRdb's table is partial and in-frame only. This sample yields 250,000 to 300,000 clones, of which 88% are seen a single time; just under 7% belongs to the top ten. The sequenced material came from peripheral blood. The receptor source for this set is a woman aged 30 to 39 who had recovered from COVID-19.

The chain links TRBV7-2 to TRBJ1-2, with TRBD1 matching over 9 bases. The CDR3 sequence is 15 residues long. Germline V gene lookup returns CDR1 SGHTA and CDR2 FQGNSA. With V trimmed by 4 bases and J by 4 bases, 7 bases remained unmatched. The DNA for the CDR3 is TGTGCCAGCAGCTCGCACACAGGGGGCCGCTATGGCTACACCTTC. This codes for CASSSHTGGRYGYTF.

The chain has TRBV12-5 and TRBJ2-1; no clear D gene. V was shortened by 5 bases and J by 7 bases, with 6 bases between the two germline ends. The CDR3 extends over 11 amino acids. Germline V lookup: CDR1 LGHNT, CDR2 FRNRAP. CDR3 in DNA: TGTGCTAGTGGTACTGGTAATGAGCAGTTCTTC. It is translated as CASGTGNEQFF.

This sequence joins TRBV12-5 and TRBJ2-7; weak D call: TRBD2 (6 bases). The germline CDR1 and CDR2 sequences are LGHNT and FRNRAP. The V and J ends lost 6 bases and 6 bases respectively, with 9 bases between them. There are 11 residues in the CDR3. As DNA, the CDR3 is TGTGCTAGTGGCGGCGGGGCCGAGCAGTACTTC. Amino acid sequence: CASGGGAEQYF. The full variable domain, its missing parts supplied by reference TRBV12-5 and TRBJ2-7, is DARVTQTPRHKVTEMGQEVTMRCQPILGHNTVFWYRQTMMQGLELLAYFRNRAPLDDSGMPKDRFSAEMPDATLATLKIQPSEPRDSAVYFCASGGGAEQYFGPGTRLTVT.

The rearrangement joins TRBV9 to TRBJ2-2, with a possible D match to TRBD1 (6 bases). CDR3 length: 16 residues. The ends were cut back, 0 bases at V and 3 bases at J, with 12 bases in the middle. In germline, CDR1 is SGDLS, CDR2 YYNGEE. The CDR3 nucleotides read TGTGCCAGCAGCGTAGATCCAGGGGCGGACACCGGGGAGCTGTTTTTT. This encodes CASSVDPGADTGELFF.

The rearrangement links TRBV5-5 to TRBJ1-2; TRBD1 agrees at 10 bases. V shed 0 bases and J 9 bases; nucleotides not matched to a gene: 11. This CDR3 has 16 amino acids. Germline values: CDR1 SGHKS, CDR2 YYEKEE (reference sequence). CDR3 in DNA: TGTGCCAGCAGCTTGGCCGGGACAGGGGAGGTGGTAAGCTACACCTTC. Its translation is CASSLAGTGEVVSYTF.

The V gene is TRBV3-1 (or the pseudogene TRBV3-2), the J gene TRBJ2-6, with D perhaps TRBD2 (6 bases). CDR3 length equals 19 residues. Germline CDR1 LGHDT, CDR2 YNNKEL (reference sequence). Trimming stripped 4 bases from V and 0 bases from J, with 19 bases between. The CDR3 bases are TGTGCCAGCAGCCCGAGGTTGGGCGGGGTTGGCTCTGGGGCCAACGTCCTGACTTTC. This gives the protein CASSPRLGGVGSGANVLTF.

About this clone itself: Other DNA sequences in the sample encode the same CDR3. V gene TRBV11-2 combines with J gene TRBJ1-2; TRBD1 matches 7 bases. V dropped 0 bases and J dropped 2; count of bases not matched to a gene: 0. CDR1 SGHAT and CDR2 FQNNGV come from the germline V gene. The CDR3 totals 14 residues. The CDR3 DNA sequence: TGTGCCAGCAGCTTAGACAGGGGGAACTATGGCTACACCTTC. It yields the protein CASSLDRGNYGYTF. Using reference TRBV11-2 and TRBJ1-2 for the parts outside the CDR3, the full variable domain is EAGVAQSPRYKIIEKRQSVAFWCNPISGHATLYWYQQILGQGPKLLIQFQNNGVVDDSQLPKDRFSAERLKGVDSTLKIQPAKLEDSAVYLCASSLDRGNYGYTFGSGTRLTVV.

This clone came up once. The rearrangement joins TRBV4-2 to TRBJ1-1; 7 positions match TRBD1. The trim removed 1 base at V and 3 bases at J, leaving 5 bases unmatched. The CDR3 length is 15 residues. Germline assignment: CDR1 LGHNA and CDR2 YNFKEQ. The CDR3, as DNA: TGTGCCAGCAGCCAAGCCGGGCAGGGGGACACTGAAGCTTTCTTT. This translates into CASSQAGQGDTEAFF.

The rearrangement links TRBV28 to TRBJ1-5; unclear D gene. The V end lost 1 base, the J end lost 5 bases, and 3 bases lay between the germline ends. The CDR3 runs 12 residues. The germline V gene has CDR1 MDHEN and CDR2 SYDVKM. CDR3 DNA: TGTGCCAGCAGTTTATTAGATCAGCCCCAGCATTTT. Protein: CASSLLDQPQHF.

J is TRBJ1-2 and V is TRBV24-1; the D is unclear. CDR1 is KGHDR and CDR2 is SFDVKD in the germline V gene. The CDR3 runs 14 residues. Trimming left V 4 bases short and J 0 bases short, with 8 bases between. The CDR3 sequence is CATSDPPANYGYTF. The CDR3, as DNA: TGTGCCACCAGTGACCCTCCAGCTAACTATGGCTACACCTTC.

This chain connects TRBV7-2 to TRBJ2-7, with D uncertain. V was cut by 7 bases and J by 5 bases, with 15 bases left in between. Germline CDR1 is SGHTA and CDR2 is FQGNSA. This CDR3 spans 13 amino acids. The DNA for the CDR3 is TGTGCCAGCACCCCCGTCCCTTCCGACGAGCAGTACTTC. Translating it yields CASTPVPSDEQYF.

The chain links TRBV3-1 (or the pseudogene TRBV3-2) to TRBJ2-5; D call uncertain. V was clipped by 2 bases and J by 3 bases, with 7 bases between them. This CDR3 region has 13 residues. Germline values: CDR1 LGHDT, CDR2 YNNKEL (reference sequence). The CDR3 is CASSQIAKETQYF. For the CDR3, the DNA is TGTGCCAGCAGCCAAATCGCTAAAGAGACCCAGTACTTC.

In nucleotides, the CDR3 is TGTGCCAGCAGTCAAACCGGGACTAGCGGGGGGGCGTACACCGGGGAGCTGTTTTTT. It yields the protein CASSQTGTSGGAYTGELFF. V usage is TRBV6-6 and J usage is TRBJ2-2; 16 bases line up with TRBD2. CDR1 and CDR2 (germline): MNHNY, SVGAGI (reference sequence). This CDR3 contains 19 residues. V shed 5 bases and J 3 bases; nucleotides not matched to a gene: 9.

This chain links TRBV30 with TRBJ1-1; the match to TRBD1 covers 8 bases. Germline assignment: CDR1 GTSNPN and CDR2 SVGIG (reference sequence). V trimming: 0 bases; J trimming: 0 bases; junction bases outside the gene matches: 9. CDR3 length equals 17 residues. The CDR3 spells CAWSVDRTGSLNTEAFF. The CDR3 nucleotides are TGTGCCTGGAGTGTAGATAGGACAGGGTCTTTGAACACTGAAGCTTTCTTT.

The V and J genes are TRBV19 and TRBJ1-1; tentatively, D is TRBD1 (5 bases). The CDR3 is made up of 13 amino acids. Germline loops: CDR1 LNHDA, CDR2 SQIVND (reference sequence). Trimming removed 3 bases from V and 10 bases from J, with 15 bases in between. The CDR3 DNA follows: TGTGCCAGTAGTATGCGCAGGGCCCATGGAGCTTTCTTT. Protein product: CASSMRRAHGAFF.

J is TRBJ2-3 and V is TRBV5-5, with TRBD2 as a possible D gene (5 bases). Trimming took off 4 bases at V and 3 bases at J, with 15 bases between the two ends. This CDR3 spans 15 amino acids. The germline CDR1 and CDR2 sequences are SGHKS and YYEKEE (reference sequence). CDR3 in amino acids: CASSTFSSGTDTQYF. CDR3 DNA: TGTGCCAGCAGCACCTTCTCTTCGGGGACAGATACGCAGTATTTT. The full variable domain, in which reference TRBV5-5 and TRBJ2-3 provide the parts outside the CDR3, is DAGVTQSPTHLIKTRGQQVTLRCSPISGHKSVSWYQQVLGQGPQFIFQYYEKEERGRGNFPDRFSARQFPNYSSELNVNALLLGDSALYLCASSTFSSGTDTQYFGPGTRLTVL.

The V gene is TRBV4-3, the J gene TRBJ2-1, with TRBD1 identical over 8 bases. Germline CDR1 LGHNA, CDR2 YSLEER. This CDR3 contains 17 residues. The V gene end was trimmed by 2 bases and the J gene end by 6 bases; junction bases not matched to a gene: 12. The CDR3 here is CASSQPLPGQGSNEQFF. The DNA for the CDR3 is TGCGCCAGCAGCCAACCCCTACCCGGACAGGGATCCAATGAGCAGTTCTTC.